Listed below are T cell receptor beta chains from one sample, sequenced in a study of T cells in Graves' hyperthyroidism and ophthalmopathy. TCRdb re-analysed the multiplex PCR reads in MiXCR, keeping a single row per CDR3 protein. The repertoire holds around 490,000 distinct CDR3 sequences, with just under 20% as singletons. Sequenced: blood. The origin of the receptors is a man aged 40-49 years with Graves' ophthalmopathy. Each CDR3 is given with its conserved first and last residue. The order of the fields is J gene, D gene, V gene, clone size, CDR3 DNA, CDR3 protein. A D gene is named only where the DNA matches it firmly. Size is stated for part of the rows, as once, few or many counts, or as a class when the clone is expanded.

TRBJ2-7	TRBD2	TRBV2	many	TGTGCCAGCAGTGAAGAGCGGCTAGCGGGAAACTACGAGCAGTACTTC	CASSEERLAGNYEQYF
TRBJ2-2	TRBD1	TRBV10-3	NA	TGTGCCATCAGGACAGGGGATGTGTCCGGGGAGCTGTTTTTT	CAIRTGDVSGELFF
TRBJ2-3	TRBD1	TRBV9	NA	TGTGCCAGCAGCGTCAGGACAGGGGCAGCAGATACGCAGTATTTT	CASSVRTGAADTQYF
TRBJ2-3	TRBD2	TRBV5-1	NA	TGCGCCAGCAGCTTGGAAGGGCGGGGGGGTGCAGATACGCAGTATTTT	CASSLEGRGGADTQYF
TRBJ2-7	NA	TRBV28	NA	TGTGCCAGCAGTCCCCCTAGCAGAACCTCCTACGAGCAGTACTTC	CASSPPSRTSYEQYF
TRBJ2-7	NA	TRBV29-1	few	TGCAGCGTTGCACCAGTGGGTTACGAGCAGTACTTC	CSVAPVGYEQYF
TRBJ2-7	NA	TRBV29-1	NA	TGCAGCGCCCAAACGACGGGCAGCTACGAGCAGTACTTC	CSAQTTGSYEQYF
TRBJ2-5	NA	TRBV24-1	many	TGTGCCACCAGTGATTCCAGGGGACCAGAGACCCAGTACTTC	CATSDSRGPETQYF
TRBJ1-6	NA	TRBV12-5	NA	TGTGCTAGTGGTTTGCGGGGTGGCTCCTATAATTCACCCCTCCACTTT	CASGLRGGSYNSPLHF
TRBJ2-2	NA	TRBV4-3	NA	TGCGCCAGCAGCCAAGATCCGGACCTGAATAACCCTACCGGGGAGCTGTTTTTT	CASSQDPDLNNPTGELFF
TRBJ2-1	NA	TRBV6-1	few	TGTGCCAGCAAGCCCCCCCGGGGGCCGTACAATGAGCAGTTCTTC	CASKPPRGPYNEQFF
TRBJ2-7	TRBD2	TRBV5-5	few	TGTGCCAGCAGCGGGGGACTCGGGCTAGCGGGATCGGACGAGCAGTACTTC	CASSGGLGLAGSDEQYF
TRBJ2-1	TRBD2	TRBV12-3/TRBV12-4	few	TGTGCCAGCACCGCGCGGGGGGGCCCTTACAATGAGCAGTTCTTC	CASTARGGPYNEQFF
TRBJ1-2	NA	TRBV28	NA	TGTGCCAGCAGTTTATTGATGACGGGGGGCTACACCTTC	CASSLLMTGGYTF
TRBJ2-7	TRBD2	TRBV5-6	once	TGTGCCAGCAGCTTCCGCTCTACTAGCGGGAGATACGAGCAGTACTTC	CASSFRSTSGRYEQYF
TRBJ2-7	NA	TRBV28	many	TGTGCCAGCAGTAACTTGGCGGCCTACGAGCAGTACTTC	CASSNLAAYEQYF
TRBJ1-2	TRBD1	TRBV7-6	NA	TGTGCCAGCAGCTCCAGGACAGGAGGCTACACCTTC	CASSSRTGGYTF
TRBJ2-3	NA	TRBV7-6	few	TGTGCCAGCAGCTTAATAAGCTCCACAGATACGCAGTATTTT	CASSLISSTDTQYF
TRBJ2-3	TRBD1	TRBV11-3	few	TGTGCCAGCAGCGATCGGGACAGGGGAAGAGATACGCAGTATTTT	CASSDRDRGRDTQYF
TRBJ2-1	TRBD2	TRBV13	NA	TGTGCCAGCAGCCCGGGGGGTAGCGGGATCTTCAATGAGCAGTTCTTC	CASSPGGSGIFNEQFF
TRBJ2-3	NA	TRBV20-1	many	TGCAGTGCGACGGCGGGAGACAGGGTAGATACGCAGTATTTT	CSATAGDRVDTQYF
TRBJ2-5	NA	TRBV11-2	NA	TGTGCCAGTAGCCTTTCTTGGGGAACCCAGTACTTC	CASSLSWGTQYF
TRBJ2-7	TRBD2	TRBV5-1	NA	TGCGCCAGCAGCTTGGGGACACGGGGGGTGACCTACGAGCAGTACTTC	CASSLGTRGVTYEQYF
TRBJ2-2	NA	TRBV30	few	TGTGCCTGGACCCGACGGGCCCGGGGCGCCGGGGAGCTGTTTTTT	CAWTRRARGAGELFF
TRBJ1-1	NA	TRBV19	few	TGTGCCAGTAGTATGGCGGTGAACACTGAAGCTTTCTTT	CASSMAVNTEAFF
TRBJ1-5	NA	TRBV20-1	NA	TGCAGTGCCGACAGCAGCAATCAGCCCCAGCATTTT	CSADSSNQPQHF
TRBJ1-1	NA	TRBV3-1	many	TGTGCCAGCAGCCAACAGGGGACGAGGACTGAAGCTTTCTTT	CASSQQGTRTEAFF
TRBJ1-2	NA	TRBV30	many	TGTGCCTGGATTAAGGCAGGGTTCTATGGCTACACCTTC	CAWIKAGFYGYTF
TRBJ2-5	TRBD2	TRBV4-1	NA	TGCGCCAGCAGCCAAGATCAGGGGACTAGCGGGTCGGAGACCCAGTACTTC	CASSQDQGTSGSETQYF